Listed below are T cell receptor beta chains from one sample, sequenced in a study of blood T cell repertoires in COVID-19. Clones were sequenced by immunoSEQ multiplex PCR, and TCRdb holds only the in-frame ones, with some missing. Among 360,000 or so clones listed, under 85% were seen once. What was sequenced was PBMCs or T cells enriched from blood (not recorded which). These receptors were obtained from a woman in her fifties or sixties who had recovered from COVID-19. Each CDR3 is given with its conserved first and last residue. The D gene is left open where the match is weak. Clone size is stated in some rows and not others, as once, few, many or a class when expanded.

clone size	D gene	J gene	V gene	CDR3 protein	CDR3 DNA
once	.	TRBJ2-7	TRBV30	CAWSVQTLRSEQYF	TGTGCCTGGAGTGTACAAACCTTACGAAGCGAGCAGTACTTC
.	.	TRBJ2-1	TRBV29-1	CSEQPLLGETYNEQFF	TGCAGCGAACAACCTCTTTTAGGAGAAACCTACAATGAGCAGTTCTTC
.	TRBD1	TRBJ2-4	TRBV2	CASSGRGQGQLIAKNIQYF	TGTGCCAGCAGTGGTAGGGGACAGGGGCAATTGATAGCCAAAAACATTCAGTACTTC
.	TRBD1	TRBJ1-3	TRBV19	CASSIGPRGQGNTIYF	TGTGCCAGTAGTATAGGCCCCAGGGGGCAGGGAAACACCATATATTTT
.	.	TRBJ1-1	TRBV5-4	CASSLGAAGTEAFF	TGTGCCAGCAGCTTGGGGGCGGCGGGCACTGAAGCTTTCTTT
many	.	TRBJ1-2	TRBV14	CASSRDINYGYTF	TGTGCCAGCAGCCGGGACATTAACTATGGCTACACCTTC
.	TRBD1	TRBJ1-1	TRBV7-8	CASSLGQVNTEAFF	TGTGCCAGCAGCCTGGGACAGGTGAACACTGAAGCTTTCTTT
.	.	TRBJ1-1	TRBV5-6	CASSQLKVAGLGTEAFF	TGTGCCAGCAGCCAGTTGAAGGTAGCAGGGCTAGGTACTGAAGCTTTCTTT
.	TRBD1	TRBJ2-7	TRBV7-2	CASSNQTGGWYEQYF	TGTGCCAGCAGCAACCAGACAGGGGGCTGGTACGAGCAGTACTTC
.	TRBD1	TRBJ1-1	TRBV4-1	CASSQSSGQGTEAFF	TGCGCCAGCAGCCAGAGCTCCGGACAGGGGACTGAAGCTTTCTTT
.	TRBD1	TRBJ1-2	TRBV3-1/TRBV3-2	CASSQDRQGAFGHTF	TGTGCCAGCAGCCAAGATCGGCAGGGGGCGTTCGGCCACACCTTC
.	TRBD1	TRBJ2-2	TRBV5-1	CASRDPGQGGTGELFF	TGCGCCAGCAGGGATCCGGGACAGGGGGGCACCGGGGAGCTGTTTTTT
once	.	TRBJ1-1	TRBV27	CASSSWALNTEAFF	TGTGCCAGCAGTAGTTGGGCTCTGAACACTGAAGCTTTCTTT
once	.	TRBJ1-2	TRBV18	CASSPRPGGPNYGYTF	TGTGCCAGCTCACCTCGTCCCGGGGGGCCTAACTATGGCTACACCTTC
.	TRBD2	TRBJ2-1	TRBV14	CASSLSGRMNEQFF	TGTGCCAGCAGCCTTAGCGGGAGAATGAATGAGCAGTTCTTC
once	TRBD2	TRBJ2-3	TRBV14	CASSQGLLAGGPTDTQYF	TGTGCCAGCAGCCAAGGGCTACTAGCGGGAGGGCCGACAGATACGCAGTATTTT
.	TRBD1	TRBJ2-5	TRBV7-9	CASSYLFGTEVTQYF	TGTGCCAGCAGCTACCTATTCGGGACAGAGGTGACCCAGTACTTC
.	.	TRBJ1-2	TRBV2	CASSEDRVSGYTF	TGTGCCAGCAGTGAAGACAGGGTCTCCGGCTACACCTTC
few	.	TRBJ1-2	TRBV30	CAWSVNQGLFLGGYTF	TGTGCCTGGAGTGTAAACCAGGGGCTTTTTTTAGGGGGCTACACCTTC
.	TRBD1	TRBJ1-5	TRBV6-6	CASSFPGGHQPQHF	TGTGCCAGCAGTTTTCCAGGGGGCCATCAGCCCCAGCATTTT
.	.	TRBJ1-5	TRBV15	CATSGGSSYSNQPQHF	TGTGCCACCAGCGGAGGGTCCTCCTATAGCAATCAGCCCCAGCATTTT
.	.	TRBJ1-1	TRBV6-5	CASSYLGGGGTEAFF	TGTGCCAGCAGTTACTTGGGGGGTGGGGGCACTGAAGCTTTCTTT
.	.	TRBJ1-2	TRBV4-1	CASSPSGTHGYTF	TGCGCCAGCAGCCCCTCTGGCACGCATGGCTACACCTTC
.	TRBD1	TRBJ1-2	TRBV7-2	CASSLGQGVYGYTF	TGTGCCAGCAGTCTGGGACAGGGTGTCTATGGCTACACCTTC
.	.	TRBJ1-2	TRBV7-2	CASSLDFRAGYGYTF	TGTGCCAGCAGCTTAGACTTCAGGGCTGGCTATGGCTACACCTTC
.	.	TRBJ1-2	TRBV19	CASKVIAGGGYTF	TGTGCCAGTAAGGTTATCGCGGGTGGTGGCTACACCTTC
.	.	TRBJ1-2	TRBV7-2	CASSLSVDSYGYTF	TGTGCCAGCAGCTTATCAGTGGACAGCTATGGCTACACCTTC
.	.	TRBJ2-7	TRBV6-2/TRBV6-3	CASSYALDTAYEQYF	TGTGCCAGCAGTTATGCCCTTGACACCGCCTACGAGCAGTACTTC
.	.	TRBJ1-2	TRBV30	CAQSWQDNYGYTF	TGTGCTCAGTCTTGGCAGGATAACTATGGCTACACCTTC
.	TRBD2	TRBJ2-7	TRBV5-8	CASTWTSGSQEQYF	TGTGCCAGCACCTGGACTAGCGGGAGTCAGGAGCAGTACTTC
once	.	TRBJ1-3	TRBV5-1	CASSQPGAGGNTIYF	TGCGCCAGCAGCCAGCCAGGGGCGGGTGGAAACACCATATATTTT
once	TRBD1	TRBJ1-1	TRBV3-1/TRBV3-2	CASSQSIVTTGELNTEAFF	TGTGCCAGCAGCCAAAGTATCGTTACTACAGGGGAGTTGAACACTGAAGCTTTCTTT
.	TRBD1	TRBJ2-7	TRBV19	CASSPRDRGQQYF	TGTGCCAGTAGTCCCAGGGACAGGGGGCAGCAGTACTTC
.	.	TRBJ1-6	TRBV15	CATSTTVGLDSPLHF	TGTGCCACCAGCACCACGGTGGGCTTGGATTCACCCCTCCACTTT
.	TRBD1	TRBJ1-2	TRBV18	CASSPTTGVYGYTF	TGTGCCAGCTCACCGACCACAGGGGTTTATGGCTACACCTTC
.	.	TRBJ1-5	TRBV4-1	CASSRVGQGDGRYSNQPQHF	TGCGCCAGCAGCCGGGTGGGGCAAGGGGATGGACGGTATAGCAATCAGCCCCAGCATTTT
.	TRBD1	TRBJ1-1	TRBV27	CASRPETGTNTEAFF	TGTGCCAGCAGACCGGAGACAGGGACCAACACTGAAGCTTTCTTT
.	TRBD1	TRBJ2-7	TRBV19	CASSIPPEQGVYEQYF	TGTGCCAGTAGTATACCCCCTGAACAGGGGGTCTACGAGCAGTACTTC
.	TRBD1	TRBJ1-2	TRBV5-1	CASSSARVGQGNYGYTF	TGCGCCAGCAGCTCGGCGAGAGTTGGACAGGGGAACTATGGCTACACCTTC
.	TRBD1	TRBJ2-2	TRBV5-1	CASSLDRTGPNTGELFF	TGCGCCAGCAGCTTGGATAGGACAGGGCCTAACACCGGGGAGCTGTTTTTT
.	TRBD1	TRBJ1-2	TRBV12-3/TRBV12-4	CASRATGGHGYTF	TGTGCCAGCAGGGCCACAGGGGGTCATGGCTACACCTTC
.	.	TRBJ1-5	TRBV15	CATSRAGAQPQHF	TGTGCCACCAGCAGAGCTGGGGCTCAGCCCCAGCATTTT
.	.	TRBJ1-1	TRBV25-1	CASGRGGNTEAFF	TGTGCCAGCGGTCGGGGGGGGAACACTGAAGCTTTCTTT
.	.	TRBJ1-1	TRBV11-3	CASSFQKTEAFF	TGTGCCAGCAGCTTTCAGAAAACTGAAGCTTTCTTT
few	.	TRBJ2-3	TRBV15	CATGLSGPQDTQYF	TGTGCCACCGGCCTAAGCGGGCCCCAGGATACGCAGTATTTT
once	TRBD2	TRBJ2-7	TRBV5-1	CASSPSGRESYEQYF	TGCGCCAGCAGCCCAAGCGGGAGGGAGTCCTACGAGCAGTACTTC
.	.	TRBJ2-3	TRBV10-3	CAISEWSSTDTQYF	TGTGCCATCAGTGAATGGAGTAGCACAGATACGCAGTATTTT
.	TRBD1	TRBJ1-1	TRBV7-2	CASSARTGPEAFF	TGTGCCAGCAGCGCTCGGACAGGGCCAGAAGCTTTCTTT
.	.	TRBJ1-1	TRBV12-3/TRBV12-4	CASSTGLTEAFF	TGTGCCAGCAGTACAGGGTTAACTGAAGCTTTCTTT
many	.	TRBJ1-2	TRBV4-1	CASSQADTSNGYTF	TGCGCCAGCAGCCAAGCGGACACGAGCAATGGCTACACCTTC
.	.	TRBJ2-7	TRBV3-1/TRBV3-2	CASSQPPSYEQYF	TGTGCCAGCAGCCAACCTCCTAGCTACGAGCAGTACTTC
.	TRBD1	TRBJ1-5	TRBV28	CASSGRQGGQPQHF	TGTGCCAGCAGTGGCCGGCAGGGGGGTCAGCCCCAGCATTTT
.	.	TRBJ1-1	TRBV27	CASSLGRMNTEAFF	TGTGCCAGCAGTTTAGGCAGGATGAACACTGAAGCTTTCTTT
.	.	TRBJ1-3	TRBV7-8	CASSTPWTRGENTIYF	TGTGCCAGCAGCACCCCCTGGACTAGGGGAGAAAACACCATATATTTT